The rows below give T cell receptor beta chains drawn from one sample of a study of OX40 agonist ivuxolimab in advanced cancers. Only in-frame clones appear in the TCRdb table, and some are missing; sequencing was by immunoSEQ multiplex PCR. This sample yields about 36,000 clones, of which around nine tenths are seen a single time; 10% to 15% belongs to the top ten. The sample was CD4+ or CD8+ T cells sorted from blood, taken in a trial of the OX40 agonist ivuxolimab. The source is an adult with an advanced solid tumor such as melanoma, head and neck, liver or kidney cancer. Both conserved end residues are part of each CDR3. The D gene is left open where the match is weak. The size entry is marked missing in some rows and otherwise reads once, few, many or a size class.

V gene	clone size	D gene	J gene	CDR3 DNA	CDR3 protein
TRBV7-6	-	-	TRBJ2-7	TGTGCCAGCAGCTTCCTCGACGGTGGGTCCTACGAGCAGTACTTC	CASSFLDGGSYEQYF
TRBV15	large	-	TRBJ2-7	TGTGCCACCAGCAGAGTAGGGACCCGAGCGGGCTACGAGCAGTACTTC	CATSRVGTRAGYEQYF
TRBV7-6	-	TRBD2	TRBJ2-2	TGTGCCAGCAGCTTAAGGCGGGAGGGGATCGGGGAGCTGTTTTTT	CASSLRREGIGELFF
TRBV9	-	-	TRBJ2-7	TGTGCCAGCAGCCCAGGGGACGCCTACGAGCAGTACTTC	CASSPGDAYEQYF
TRBV28	-	-	TRBJ1-5	TGTGCCAGCAGTTTATGGGGTAGCAATCAGCCCCAGCATTTT	CASSLWGSNQPQHF
TRBV27	-	-	TRBJ2-7	TGTGCCAGCAGTTTGGCTGGACAGTCCTACGAGCAGTACTTC	CASSLAGQSYEQYF
TRBV10-1	-	-	TRBJ2-7	TGCGCCAGCAGAGCCCCTGACAGCTACGAGCAGTACTTC	CASRAPDSYEQYF
TRBV5-4	-	TRBD2	TRBJ2-1	TGTGCCAGCAGCATTAGAGGACTAGCGGGATTCAGCTCCTACAATGAGCAGTTCTTC	CASSIRGLAGFSSYNEQFF
TRBV2	-	TRBD1	TRBJ2-7	TGTGCCAGCAGGGGGGACAGAGACCTCTTCCACGAGCAGTACTTC	CASRGDRDLFHEQYF
TRBV6-5	-	TRBD2	TRBJ2-7	TGTGCCAGCAGTTACCTAGCGGGAGGGATCCCCTACGAGCAGTACTTC	CASSYLAGGIPYEQYF
TRBV7-8	once	TRBD1	TRBJ1-1	TGTGCCAGCAGCTTAGAGGAAGGGCAGGGGGACACTGAAGCTTTCTTT	CASSLEEGQGDTEAFF